This is a list of T cell receptor beta chains from one sample in a study of CXCR3-negative and CXCR3-positive naive CD8 T cells. TCRdb re-called the 5' RACE reads; one entry per CDR3 protein, DNA not given. Its listing shows tens of thousands of distinct CDR3 sequences. The sample comprised naive CXCR3+ CD8+ T cells from blood. These receptors originate from a human donor in good health. Some clones in this sample may be carry-over from other donors' samples. CDR3s include the opening cysteine and the closing phenylalanine or tryptophan. Fields, in order: V gene, J gene, CDR3 protein.

v_call: TRBV6-6; j_call: TRBJ2-1; cdr3_aa: CASSYHRSSYNEQFF
v_call: TRBV29-1; j_call: TRBJ1-1; cdr3_aa: CSAGGFGTEAFF
v_call: TRBV7-7; j_call: TRBJ2-1; cdr3_aa: CASSLTRYNEQFF
v_call: TRBV11-2; j_call: TRBJ2-5; cdr3_aa: CASSVAGFETQYF
v_call: TRBV6-2/TRBV6-3; j_call: TRBJ2-1; cdr3_aa: CASHPGGPTYNEQFF
v_call: TRBV7-3; j_call: TRBJ2-3; cdr3_aa: CASSIAGGSTDTQYF
v_call: TRBV6-6; j_call: TRBJ1-5; cdr3_aa: CASRFSPEFGRNSNQPQHF
v_call: TRBV29-1; j_call: TRBJ2-1; cdr3_aa: CSAVGGREARSYNEQFF
v_call: TRBV29-1; j_call: TRBJ2-1; cdr3_aa: CSVEPPDRKSYNEQFF
v_call: TRBV6-2/TRBV6-3; j_call: TRBJ2-2; cdr3_aa: CASTSLYTGELFF
v_call: TRBV4-3; j_call: TRBJ2-7; cdr3_aa: CASSQDPGGRYEQYF
v_call: TRBV7-9; j_call: TRBJ1-2; cdr3_aa: CASSLSDTTNYGYTF
v_call: TRBV29-1; j_call: TRBJ1-1; cdr3_aa: CSVVVGPEAFF
v_call: TRBV6-2/TRBV6-3; j_call: TRBJ1-1; cdr3_aa: CASSYGGLNTEAFF
v_call: TRBV7-2; j_call: TRBJ2-7; cdr3_aa: CASSLELSEQYF
v_call: TRBV12-3/TRBV12-4; j_call: TRBJ2-5; cdr3_aa: CASSLRATGVGETQYF
v_call: TRBV29-1; j_call: TRBJ2-7; cdr3_aa: CSRGAGDDEQYF
v_call: TRBV28; j_call: TRBJ2-7; cdr3_aa: CASSWGRGEQYF
v_call: TRBV29-1; j_call: TRBJ2-1; cdr3_aa: CSLGQGAYNEQFF
v_call: TRBV7-9; j_call: TRBJ1-1; cdr3_aa: CASTPERGQGTEAFF
v_call: TRBV3-1; j_call: TRBJ2-7; cdr3_aa: CASRGTSSYEQYF
v_call: TRBV25-1; j_call: TRBJ2-1; cdr3_aa: CASSGRVPEQFF
v_call: TRBV18; j_call: TRBJ2-3; cdr3_aa: CASSPPTAGVFDTHYF
v_call: TRBV5-1; j_call: TRBJ2-7; cdr3_aa: CASSLGDRDYEQYF
v_call: TRBV29-1; j_call: TRBJ1-3; cdr3_aa: CSVEGGVDGNTIYF
v_call: TRBV7-8; j_call: TRBJ2-7; cdr3_aa: CASSLTGDPTYEQYF
v_call: TRBV28; j_call: TRBJ1-3; cdr3_aa: CASSVDRSSGNTIYF
v_call: TRBV7-6; j_call: TRBJ1-1; cdr3_aa: CASSFDQGNTEAFF